The next 28 T cell receptor beta chains were all read from a single sample in a study of monozygotic twins with inflammatory bowel disease. TCRdb reprocessed the 5' RACE reads and reports one entry per CDR3 protein, with no DNA. The specimen's table records over 200,000 distinct CDR3 sequences. The sample taken for sequencing was blood. The receptors stem from a human donor with ulcerative colitis or Crohn's disease, or a healthy co-twin of an affected twin (not recorded which).

The chain couples TRBV27 to TRBJ2-7; checking the TCRdb D call of TRBD1 is not possible without DNA. Germline V gene data show CDR1 as MNHEY and CDR2 as SMNVEV (reference sequence). This CDR3 has 14 residues. Here the CDR3 reads CASSRTGTRLEQYF.

CDR3 protein: CASSLGAVRNTEAFF. The rearrangement uses TRBV5-4 and TRBJ1-1. The CDR3 runs to 15 residues. Germline V CDR1 and CDR2: SGHNT, YYREEE (reference sequence).

The chain recombines TRBV3-1 with TRBJ2-5; the D call of TRBD1 rests on TCRdb alone, since no DNA is present to check it. Germline assignment: CDR1 LGHDT and CDR2 YNNKEL (reference sequence). This CDR3 region has 13 residues. The CDR3 sequence: CASSQTGQETQYF.

The chain carries TRBV12-3 or TRBV12-4 and TRBJ2-7; TCRdb reports TRBD2, a call that lacks DNA to check it against. This CDR3 spans 14 amino acids. CDR3 loop: CASSFLPLADEQYF.

V usage is TRBV25-1 and J usage is TRBJ2-2. The CDR3 spans 15 residues. The germline V gene encodes CDR1 MGHDK and CDR2 SYGVNS. CDR3: CASSEEVAYTGELFF.

The chain has TRBV7-2 and TRBJ1-1. Germline V gene data show CDR1 as SGHTA and CDR2 as FQGNSA. The CDR3 loop spans 14 amino acids. CDR3 protein: CASSLYGKHTEAFF. Filled out from reference TRBV7-2 and TRBJ1-1, the complete variable domain reads GAGVSQSPSNKVTEKGKDVELRCDPISGHTALYWYRQSLGQGLEFLIYFQGNSAPDKSGLPSDRFSAERTGGSVSTLTIQRTQQEDSAVYLCASSLYGKHTEAFFGQGTRLTVV.

The J gene is TRBJ2-2, the V gene TRBV7-3. The germline V gene has CDR1 SGHTA and CDR2 FQGTGA. CDR3 length: 11 residues. The CDR3 loop reads CASSSSGELFF.

The chain has TRBV6-5 and TRBJ1-2; TCRdb reports TRBD1, a call that lacks DNA to check it against. The germline gives CDR1 MNHEY, CDR2 SVGAGI. CDR3 length: 18 residues. This CDR3 reads CASSYVVSVAGDLYGYTF.

J is TRBJ1-5 and V is TRBV20-1; TCRdb's D call of TRBD1 is untestable without DNA. The CDR3 is made up of 15 amino acids. Looked up from germline, CDR1 is DFQATT and CDR2 is SNEGSKA (reference sequence). CDR3 region: CSARDRTGWFQPQHF.

The rearrangement uses TRBV6-5 and TRBJ2-3; without DNA, the TCRdb call of TRBD2 cannot be checked. The CDR3 extends over 15 amino acids. Germline V gene data show CDR1 as MNHEY and CDR2 as SVGAGI. The CDR3 reads CASGLLAGDQNTQYF.

The V gene is TRBV6-6, the J gene TRBJ1-2; TCRdb calls TRBD1, which cannot be checked without DNA. Germline lookup yields CDR1 MNHNY and CDR2 SVGAGI (reference sequence). There are 12 residues in the CDR3. The CDR3 protein is CASSLQGHGYTF.

The V gene is TRBV20-1, the J gene TRBJ2-7; TCRdb selects TRBD2, and the lack of DNA leaves this call unchecked. Germline V gene data show CDR1 as DFQATT and CDR2 as SNEGSKA (reference sequence). The CDR3 is 15 amino acids. This CDR3 reads CSGQGRRGSPYEQYF.

The V call is TRBV20-1, the J call TRBJ1-2; TCRdb's D call of TRBD1 is untestable without DNA. Germline CDR1 and CDR2: DFQATT and SNEGSKA (reference sequence). The CDR3 runs 13 residues. The CDR3 loop reads CSAQKGGFYGYTF.

The chain is built from TRBV5-1 and TRBJ1-1. Germline V gives CDR1 SGHRS, CDR2 YFSETQ. The CDR3 is 14 residues long. CDR3: CASSLRLVGTEAFF.

The chain uses TRBV5-1 and TRBJ2-3; the TCRdb D gene call, TRBD1, has no DNA to confirm it. Germline CDR1 and CDR2: SGHRS and YFSETQ. This CDR3 contains 15 residues. The CDR3 loop reads CASSVDRSGADTQYF.

The chain uses TRBV7-9 and TRBJ1-1; the D call of TRBD1 rests on TCRdb alone, since no DNA is present to check it. The CDR3 spans 13 residues. CDR1 and CDR2 (germline): SEHNR, FQNEAQ (reference sequence). CDR3 sequence: CASSGQGDTEAFF.

V gene TRBV12-3 or TRBV12-4 combines with J gene TRBJ2-5. CDR3 length: 11 residues. The CDR3 here is CASSQQETQYF.

V is TRBV18 and J is TRBJ1-3. Germline lookup yields CDR1 KGHSH and CDR2 LQKENI. The CDR3 runs 15 residues. CDR3 amino acids: CASSPTEFPGNTIYF. The whole variable domain, filled in from reference TRBV18 and TRBJ1-3, reads NAGVMQNPRHLVRRRGQEARLRCSPMKGHSHVYWYRQLPEEGLKFMVYLQKENIIDESGMPKERFSAEFPKEGPSILRIQQVVRGDSAAYFCASSPTEFPGNTIYFGEGSWLTVV.

The chain carries TRBV3-1 and TRBJ1-2. The CDR3 has 14 amino acids. Germline loops: CDR1 LGHDT, CDR2 YNNKEL (reference sequence). CDR3 sequence reads: CASSPVAGGYGYTF.

The genes are TRBV7-9 and TRBJ1-3. The length of the CDR3 is 15 residues. Per the germline V gene, CDR1 is SEHNR and CDR2 is FQNEAQ (reference sequence). The chain's CDR3 is CASSLTQGSGNTIYF.

The gene calls are TRBV27 and TRBJ2-3; as DNA is missing, the TRBD2 call by TCRdb cannot be tested. The CDR3 contains 16 residues. Germline values: CDR1 MNHEY, CDR2 SMNVEV (reference sequence). CDR3 amino acids: CASRKQGPLGGDTQYF.

The chain couples TRBV7-2 to TRBJ2-5; TCRdb's D call, TRBD2, is unchecked because there is no DNA. Looked up from germline, CDR1 is SGHTA and CDR2 is FQGNSA. The CDR3 runs to 16 residues. CDR3: CASSLVPLGGGETQYF.

The chain employs TRBV20-1 and TRBJ1-6; TCRdb returns TRBD1, unconfirmable since there is no DNA. This CDR3 contains 16 residues. CDR1 is DFQATT, CDR2 SNEGSKA, per germline (reference sequence). CDR3 sequence: CSASQGPPSYNSPLHF.

This chain links TRBV7-2 with TRBJ1-1. Germline CDR1 SGHTA, CDR2 FQGNSA. CDR3 size: 15 residues. CDR3 sequence: CASSLGRAKNTEAFF.

The CDR3 region is CATQRDRGLDTQYF. The chain employs TRBV24-1 and TRBJ2-3; with no DNA, the TCRdb D assignment of TRBD1 cannot be verified. This CDR3 comprises 14 residues. Germline CDR1 KGHDR, CDR2 SFDVKD.

The chain joins TRBV18 to TRBJ2-6. Germline CDR1 is KGHSH and CDR2 is LQKENI. The CDR3 is made up of 17 amino acids. CDR3: CASSLTTPGAGANVLTF.

The chain recombines TRBV6-2 or TRBV6-3 with TRBJ2-1. The germline V gene has CDR1 MNHEY and CDR2 SVGEGT. The CDR3 contains 16 residues. CDR3: CASSHVTGSSYNEQFF.

V is TRBV5-1 and J is TRBJ2-5; without DNA, the TCRdb call of TRBD1 cannot be checked. Germline V gene sequence: CDR1 SGHRS, CDR2 YFSETQ. CDR3 length equals 14 residues. The CDR3 loop is CASSYVAGRETQYF. The entire variable domain, with the rest obtained from reference TRBV5-1 and TRBJ2-5, is as follows: KAGVTQTPRYLIKTRGQQVTLSCSPISGHRSVSWYQQTPGQGLQFLFEYFSETQRNKGNFPGRFSGRQFSNSRSEMNVSTLELGDSALYLCASSYVAGRETQYFGPGTRLLVL.